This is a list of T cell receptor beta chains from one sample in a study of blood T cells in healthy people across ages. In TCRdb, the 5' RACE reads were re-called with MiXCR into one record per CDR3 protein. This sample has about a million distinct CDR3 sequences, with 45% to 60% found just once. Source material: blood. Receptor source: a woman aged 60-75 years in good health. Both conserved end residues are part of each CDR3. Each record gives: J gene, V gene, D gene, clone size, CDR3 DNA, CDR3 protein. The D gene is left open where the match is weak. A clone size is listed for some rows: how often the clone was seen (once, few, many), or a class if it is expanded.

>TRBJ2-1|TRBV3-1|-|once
TGTGCCAGCAGCCTCGGGGCATTTTACAATGAGCAGTTCTTC
CASSLGAFYNEQFF
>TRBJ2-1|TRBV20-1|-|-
TGCAGAACCACTAGCCTCTGGGATGGTGAGCAGTTCTTC
CRTTSLWDGEQFF
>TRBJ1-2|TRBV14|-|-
TGTGCCAGCAGCCCCGTTTTGGCAACCGGGGGCTACACCTTC
CASSPVLATGGYTF
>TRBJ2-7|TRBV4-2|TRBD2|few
TGTGCCAGCAGCCCGAGACTAGCGGAAATATACGAGCAGTACTTC
CASSPRLAEIYEQYF
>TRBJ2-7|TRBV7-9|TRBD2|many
TGTGCCAGCAGCCCTAGCGGGTACGAGCAGTACTTC
CASSPSGYEQYF
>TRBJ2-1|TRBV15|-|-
TGTGCCGCCAGCAGAGATCTTGCGGTGCGGTTCTTC
CAASRDLAVRFF
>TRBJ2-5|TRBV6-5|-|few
TGTGCCAGCAGTTACGCGGCCGGTCCCCAAGAGACCCAGTACTTC
CASSYAAGPQETQYF
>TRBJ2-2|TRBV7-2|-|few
TGTGCCAGCAGCTTAGAGGTCGGGGAGCTGTTTTTT
CASSLEVGELFF
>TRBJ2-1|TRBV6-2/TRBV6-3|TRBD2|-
TGTGCCAGCAGTTATCTGACTAGCGGGGTGGATGAGCAGTTCTTC
CASSYLTSGVDEQFF
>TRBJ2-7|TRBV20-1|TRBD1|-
TGCAGTACTAACATGGGACAGGTCTACGAGCAGTACTTC
CSTNMGQVYEQYF
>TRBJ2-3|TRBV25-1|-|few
TGTGCCAGCAGTGAATTACAGGGAGCAGATACGCAGTATTTT
CASSELQGADTQYF
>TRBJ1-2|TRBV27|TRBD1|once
TGTGCCAGCAGTGCCCCGGGACAGGGTAATGGCTACACCTTC
CASSAPGQGNGYTF
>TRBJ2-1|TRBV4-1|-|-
TGCGCCAGCAGCCAACGCGTGTTAGCGCGCAATGAGCAGTTCTTC
CASSQRVLARNEQFF
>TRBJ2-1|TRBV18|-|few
TGTGCCAGCTCACCGGACAGCGGCAATGAGCAGTTCTTC
CASSPDSGNEQFF
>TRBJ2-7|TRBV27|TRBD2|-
TGTGCCAGCAGTTTAGGTGGACTAGCGGGAGGTCCATGGGGATACGAGCAGTACTTC
CASSLGGLAGGPWGYEQYF
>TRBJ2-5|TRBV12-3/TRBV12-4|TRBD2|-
TGTGCCAGCACCACCGGGACTAGCGGGAGAGAGACCCAGTACTTC
CASTTGTSGRETQYF
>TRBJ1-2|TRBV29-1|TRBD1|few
TGCAGCGTTGCAACAGGGGGCTATGGCTACACCTTC
CSVATGGYGYTF
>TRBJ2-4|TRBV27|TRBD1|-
TGTGCCAGCAGTTGGGCCTTCAGGGGGGCCAAAAACATTCAGTACTTC
CASSWAFRGAKNIQYF
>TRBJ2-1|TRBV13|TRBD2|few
TGTGCCAGCAGCTCACGGTCCGGGACTAGCTCGGTCGATGAGCAGTTCTTC
CASSSRSGTSSVDEQFF
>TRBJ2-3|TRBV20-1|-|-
TGCAGTGCTAGTGGGCTAACCGACGGTCCATATGCCTACACAGATACGCAGTATTTT
CSASGLTDGPYAYTDTQYF
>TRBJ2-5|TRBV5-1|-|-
TGTGCCAGCAGTTCCCCCTCTTGGGGGTGGGAGGAGACCCAGTACTTC
CASSSPSWGWEETQYF
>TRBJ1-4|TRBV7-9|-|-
TGTGCCAGCAGCCCCACATGGGGGAATGAAAAACTGTTTTTT
CASSPTWGNEKLFF
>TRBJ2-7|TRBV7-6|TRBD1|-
TGTGCCAGCAGCTTAAAGGACAGGGCCTACGAGCAGTACTTC
CASSLKDRAYEQYF
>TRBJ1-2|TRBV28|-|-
TGTGCCAGCTGTGGGACGAAAGCTAACTATGGCTACACCTTC
CASCGTKANYGYTF
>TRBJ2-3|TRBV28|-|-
TGTGCCAGCAGTTTAGGCGGGGCCAGGTCGGATACGCAGTATTTT
CASSLGGARSDTQYF
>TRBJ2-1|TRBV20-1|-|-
TGCAGTGCTCATCGGGGCAGCAATGAGCAGTTCTTC
CSAHRGSNEQFF
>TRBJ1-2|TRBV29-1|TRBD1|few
TGCAGCGTTGAATCGTGGACAGGTGCTACCGGGAACTATGGCTACACCTTC
CSVESWTGATGNYGYTF
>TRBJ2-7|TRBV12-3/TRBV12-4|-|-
TGTGCCAGCAGTATCCTTACGGGTTACGAGCAGTACTTC
CASSILTGYEQYF
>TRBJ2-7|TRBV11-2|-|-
TGTGCCAGCGGCTTATGGGTCGGGTCCGCCTCCTACGAGCAGTACTTC
CASGLWVGSASYEQYF
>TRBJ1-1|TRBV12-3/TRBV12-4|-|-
TGTGCCAGCAGTCCTAGGGTCGGGGACACTGAAGCTTTCTTT
CASSPRVGDTEAFF
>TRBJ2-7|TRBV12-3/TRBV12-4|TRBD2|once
TGTGCCAGCAGTTTATACCAGCGGGGAGCCTGCGAGCAGTACTTC
CASSLYQRGACEQYF
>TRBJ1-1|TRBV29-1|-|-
TGCAGCGTTGGTGGCAGGAACACTGAAGCTTTCTTT
CSVGGRNTEAFF
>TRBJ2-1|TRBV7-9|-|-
TGTGCCAGCAGCTTGACGACCATTAGCGCGGACGAGCAGTTCTTC
CASSLTTISADEQFF
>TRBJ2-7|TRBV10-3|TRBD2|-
TGTGCCATCAGTGATGAACTAGCGGGGGGGTACGAGCAGTACTTC
CAISDELAGGYEQYF
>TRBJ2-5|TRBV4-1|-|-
TGCGCCAGCAGCCAAGATGAGCTCAGACAAGAGACCCAGTACTTC
CASSQDELRQETQYF
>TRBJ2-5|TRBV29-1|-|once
TGCAGCGTTGATAGGCGGGACCAAGAGACCCAGTACTTC
CSVDRRDQETQYF
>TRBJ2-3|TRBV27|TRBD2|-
TGTGCCAGCAGTAGACTGCAGAGCGGGAGGCGGGCAGATACGCAGTATTTT
CASSRLQSGRRADTQYF
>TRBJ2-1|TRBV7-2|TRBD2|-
TGTGCCAGCAGCTTAGAAGCCGGGAGGGCCCACTACGAGCAGTTCTTC
CASSLEAGRAHYEQFF
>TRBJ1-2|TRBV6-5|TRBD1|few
TGTGCCAGCAGTGAGGACAGGGTCTATGGCTACACCTTC
CASSEDRVYGYTF
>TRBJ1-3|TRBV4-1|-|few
TGCGCCAGCAGCCAAGATGGTCGGACTATAGCAGGGGATGGAAACACCATATATTTT
CASSQDGRTIAGDGNTIYF
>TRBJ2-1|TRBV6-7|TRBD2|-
TGTGCCAGCAGTTACTCGTCCAGCGGGAGGGCCTGGATTGCGGTTGAGCAGTTCTTC
CASSYSSSGRAWIAVEQFF
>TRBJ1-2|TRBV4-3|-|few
TGCGCCAGCAGCCAAGACAGGGCGGATTATGGCTACACCTTC
CASSQDRADYGYTF
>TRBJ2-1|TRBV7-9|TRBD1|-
TGTGCCAGCACCTCACAGGGGGGCTACAATGAGCAGTTCTTC
CASTSQGGYNEQFF
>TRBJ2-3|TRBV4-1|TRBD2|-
TGCGCCACCACGGAGAGGGGACTAGAGGTTCGGTATTTT
CATTERGLEVRYF
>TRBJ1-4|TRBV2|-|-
TGTGCCAGCAGTGAAGGGGTGGTTTGGGAACTGTTTTTT
CASSEGVVWELFF
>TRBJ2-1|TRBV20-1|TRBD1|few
TGCAGTGCTGAGGGACAGGGCTATGAGCAGTTCTTC
CSAEGQGYEQFF
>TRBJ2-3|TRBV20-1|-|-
TGCAGTGCTAGAGCGTGGGAATACACAGATACGCAGTATTTT
CSARAWEYTDTQYF
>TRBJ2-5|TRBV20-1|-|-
TGCAGTGCTAGAACCCAGGGGAACCGACAAGAGACCCAGTACTTC
CSARTQGNRQETQYF
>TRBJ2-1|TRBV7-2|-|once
TGTGCCAGCAGCTTGGGGACCCCCTGGGTAATTGCCTACAATGAGCAGTTCTTC
CASSLGTPWVIAYNEQFF
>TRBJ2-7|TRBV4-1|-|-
TGCGCCAGCAGCCAAGACAGGGGAAGAGGGACCGAGCAGTACTTC
CASSQDRGRGTEQYF
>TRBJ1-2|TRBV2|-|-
TGTGCCAGCAGCGGCACTGGAGGGGCGTATGGCTATGGCTACACCTTC
CASSGTGGAYGYGYTF
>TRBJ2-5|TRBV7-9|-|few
TGTGCCAGCAGCTTAGTTCTTAACTGGGGGGAGACCCAGTACTTC
CASSLVLNWGETQYF
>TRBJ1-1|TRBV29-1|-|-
TGCAGCGTGGTAAACTTTGGGACTTTGGAAGCTTTCTTT
CSVVNFGTLEAFF
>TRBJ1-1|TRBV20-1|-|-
TGCAGTGCATCAGATACAGAGGGGGATACTGAAGCTTTCTTT
CSASDTEGDTEAFF
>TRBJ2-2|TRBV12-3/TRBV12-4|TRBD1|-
TGTGCCAGCATCAAGACAGGGAGCGCCGGGGAGCTGTTTTTT
CASIKTGSAGELFF
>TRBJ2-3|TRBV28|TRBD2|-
TGTGCCAGCACCGGCAGAGGACTAGCGGGTTCAGATACGCAGTATTTT
CASTGRGLAGSDTQYF
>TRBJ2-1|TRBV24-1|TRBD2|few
TGTGCCACCAGTGATACTAGCGGGTGGTTGGGGGTAACGTACAATGAGCAGTTCTTC
CATSDTSGWLGVTYNEQFF
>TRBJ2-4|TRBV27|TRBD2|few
TGTGCCAGCAGCGTTCCGGGACTAGGAAACATTCAGTACTTC
CASSVPGLGNIQYF
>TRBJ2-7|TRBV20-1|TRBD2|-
TGCAGTGCTACGGGGGGGTCCTCCTACGAGCAGTACTTC
CSATGGSSYEQYF